Below, one T cell receptor (beta chain) is given with its context. Antigen specificity is unknown. The data were taken from a study of T cell responses to AZD1222 COVID-19 vaccine. Whole-study findings and limits: Scientists sampled the repertoires only once the peak T cell response had passed. Reports indicate that nearly half of spike-specific TCRs are directed at unmutated variant regions. Mostly white British, mostly female donors; authors suggested clonal diversity may be underestimated. Baseline seropositives among AZD1222 recipients totaled only five or six.

Sequencing was performed with immunoSEQ multiplex PCR; in TCRdb, only in-frame clones are kept and a portion is missing. The profile shows roughly 50,000 clones, approximately 88% of them singletons. The V end was cut by 5 bases, the J end by 3 bases, with 12 bases between. Looked up from germline, CDR1 is SGHRS and CDR2 is YFSETQ. The CDR3 has 14 amino acids. The sample was peripheral blood, taken on day 0 of AZD1222 vaccination. This chain joins TRBV5-1 and TRBJ2-1; a weak D match, TRBD2 (6 bases). This receptor was obtained from an adult in good health. The CDR3 region has the DNA TGCGCCAGCAGTCGGGACTCTAACTACAATGAGCAGTTCTTC. Translated: CASSRDSNYNEQFF. Full variable domain (rest looked up from reference TRBV5-1 and TRBJ2-1): KAGVTQTPRYLIKTRGQQVTLSCSPISGHRSVSWYQQTPGQGLQFLFEYFSETQRNKGNFPGRFSGRQFSNSRSEMNVSTLELGDSALYLCASSRDSNYNEQFFGPGTRLTVL.